These T cell receptor beta chains were read from a single sample in a study of blood T cell repertoires in COVID-19. The method was immunoSEQ multiplex PCR; TCRdb's version includes in-frame clones alone and lacks a portion of them. Among some 14,000 clones listed, 75% to 90% were seen once. Sequenced material: peripheral blood. The receptor set was obtained from a human donor in a cohort sampled during active COVID-19. CDR3s include the opening cysteine and the closing phenylalanine or tryptophan. The order of the fields is D gene, J gene, V gene, clone size, CDR3 protein, CDR3 DNA. The D gene is left open where the match is weak. The size field is filled for only some rows; it gives once, few, many or a size class.

TRBD1 TRBJ2-4 TRBV19 NA CASRADRGKNIQYF TGTGCCAGTAGGGCGGACAGGGGCAAAAACATTCAGTACTTC
TRBD1 TRBJ1-2 TRBV4-1 few CASSHRGIGYTF TGCGCCAGCAGCCACAGGGGGATTGGCTACACCTTC
TRBD1 TRBJ2-7 TRBV6-5 NA CAATGTAYEQYF TGTGCCGCTACCGGGACAGCCTACGAGCAGTACTTC
TRBD2 TRBJ2-1 TRBV27 NA CASSWTSGPYNEQFF TGTGCCAGCAGTTGGACTAGCGGGCCCTACAATGAGCAGTTCTTC
TRBD1 TRBJ1-5 TRBV2 NA CASSVQGGWQPQHF TGTGCCAGCAGTGTACAGGGGGGGTGGCAGCCCCAGCATTTT
NA TRBJ2-7 TRBV6-6 NA CASSRFGAYEQYF TGTGCCAGTTCGAGGTTTGGAGCCTACGAGCAGTACTTC
TRBD1 TRBJ2-4 TRBV28 NA CASSLPNSGQENIQYF TGTGCCAGCAGTTTGCCCAACTCGGGACAGGAAAACATTCAGTACTTC
NA TRBJ1-5 TRBV12-3/TRBV12-4 NA CASSLDGGQPQHF TGTGCCAGCTCCCTAGATGGAGGTCAGCCCCAGCATTTT
NA TRBJ1-6 TRBV5-8 NA CASNVRSAGSPLHF TGTGCCAGCAACGTAAGAAGTGCGGGTTCACCCCTCCACTTT
NA TRBJ2-1 TRBV3-1/TRBV3-2 NA CASSHEDISYNEQFF TGTGCCAGCAGCCATGAGGACATCTCCTACAATGAGCAGTTCTTC
TRBD2 TRBJ2-1 TRBV4-2 once CASSQEWRGYNEQFF TGTGCCAGCAGCCAAGAGTGGCGGGGGTACAATGAGCAGTTCTTC
TRBD1 TRBJ2-1 TRBV9 NA CASSLTGDDNEQFF TGTGCCAGCAGCCTGACAGGGGACGACAATGAGCAGTTCTTC
NA TRBJ1-1 TRBV14 NA CASSHTHRDYGTEAFF TGTGCCAGCAGCCACACGCACCGGGACTATGGGACTGAAGCTTTCTTT
TRBD1 TRBJ2-3 TRBV7-8 few CASSLAGTGGADTQYF TGTGCCAGCAGCTTAGCCGGGACAGGGGGCGCAGATACGCAGTATTTT
NA TRBJ2-3 TRBV2 NA CATSGNLRDTQYF TGTGCCACGAGCGGTAATTTAAGGGATACGCAGTATTTT
NA TRBJ2-7 TRBV6-1 NA CASSAQVGPPPPTYEQYF TGTGCCAGCAGTGCACAGGTCGGTCCCCCCCCTCCGACCTACGAGCAGTACTTC
TRBD2 TRBJ2-2 TRBV6-6 hyperexpanded CASSSSGGSGELFF TGTGCCAGCAGCTCGAGCGGGGGGTCCGGGGAGCTGTTTTTT
NA TRBJ2-5 TRBV25-1 NA CASSEEPGQKETQYF TGTGCCAGCAGTGAAGAACCGGGACAAAAAGAGACCCAGTACTTC
NA TRBJ2-1 TRBV6-5 NA CASTRYNEQFF TGTGCCAGCACCCGCTACAATGAGCAGTTCTTC
NA TRBJ2-2 TRBV6-6 NA CASSAYSRAGTGELFF TGTGCCAGCTCCGCTTACTCCAGGGCGGGAACCGGGGAGCTGTTTTTT
TRBD2 TRBJ2-3 TRBV9 NA CASSVGRGLAGTTDTQYF TGTGCCAGCAGCGTAGGAAGGGGACTAGCGGGGACCACAGATACGCAGTATTTT
NA TRBJ2-7 TRBV7-2 NA CASSLGVPGLATYEQYF TGTGCCAGCAGCCTAGGCGTACCGGGACTTGCCACCTACGAGCAGTACTTC
TRBD2 TRBJ2-5 TRBV7-2 NA CASSLGGAGKETQYF TGTGCCAGCAGCTTAGGAGGAGCGGGGAAAGAGACCCAGTACTTC
NA TRBJ1-1 TRBV12-3/TRBV12-4 few CASGWHLNTEAFF TGTGCCAGTGGTTGGCACCTGAACACTGAAGCTTTCTTT
TRBD2 TRBJ2-1 TRBV14 medium-sized CASSQGTSGWEGQFF TGTGCCAGCAGCCAAGGGACTAGCGGTTGGGAGGGGCAGTTCTTC